Following are 20 T cell receptor beta chains from one sample sequenced in a study of control samples from healthy donors and cancer patients. Generated by immunoSEQ multiplex PCR, the TCRdb table keeps only in-frame clones and is missing some. Seen here are just under 80,000 clones, roughly 89% observed once, and the top ten hold under 2.5%. Sequencing was done on a sample of PBMCs. All receptors derive from a woman aged 55-75 years with head and neck cancer.

The sample holds one count of this clone. The V call is TRBV4-2, the J call TRBJ2-4; 8 nucleotides match TRBD2. Germline V lookup: CDR1 LGHNA, CDR2 YNFKEQ. Trimming removed 1 base from V and 0 bases from J; junction bases left unmatched: 11. The CDR3 extends over 19 amino acids. The CDR3 is CASSQAGGGADLAKNIQYF. The CDR3 bases are TGTGCCAGCAGCCAAGCGGGGGGGGGCGCGGATCTAGCCAAAAACATTCAGTACTTC.

The chain is built from TRBV11-1 and TRBJ2-3, with D perhaps being TRBD1 or TRBD2 (5 bases each). Germline loops: CDR1 SGHAT, CDR2 FQDESV (reference sequence). This CDR3 has 13 residues. V was clipped by 1 base and J by 3 bases, with 5 bases between them. CDR3 bases: TGTGCCAGCAGCTTAGGGGGGACAGATACGCAGTATTTT. The encoded protein is CASSLGGTDTQYF.

The chain carries TRBV28 and TRBJ2-7; D not resolved. The CDR3 covers 13 residues. V was shortened by 2 bases and J by 0 bases, with 5 bases between the two germline ends. In germline, CDR1 is MDHEN, CDR2 SYDVKM. CDR3 residues: CASSLTRSYEQYF. The CDR3 nucleotides read TGTGCCAGCAGTTTAACACGCTCCTACGAGCAGTACTTC.

The V and J genes are TRBV7-3 and TRBJ2-2; no reliable D call. Germline V gene data show CDR1 as SGHTA and CDR2 as FQGTGA. V was trimmed by 5 bases and J by 4 bases, leaving 8 bases between them. The CDR3 has 13 residues. CDR3 sequence reads: CASSQRTTGELFF. The DNA for the CDR3 is TGTGCCAGCAGCCAACGGACCACCGGGGAGCTGTTTTTT.

The chain uses TRBV27 and TRBJ1-4; 7 bases fit TRBD1. The junction had 4 bases not matched to a gene; V was cut back by 6 bases and J by 0 bases. CDR3 length equals 15 residues. Germline V gene data show CDR1 as MNHEY and CDR2 as SMNVEV (reference sequence). The CDR3 DNA reads as TGTGCCAGCAGCTGGACAGGACCAACTAATGAAAAACTGTTTTTT. It codes for CASSWTGPTNEKLFF.

The chain has TRBV5-1 and TRBJ2-1; TRBD2 matches at 11 bases. J was trimmed by 3 bases and V by 4 bases; bases with no gene match: 6. The CDR3 runs to 16 residues. Germline assignment: CDR1 SGHRS and CDR2 YFSETQ. The CDR3 region is CASSTGTSGLYNEQFF. The CDR3 region has the DNA TGCGCCAGCAGCACCGGGACTAGCGGTCTCTACAATGAGCAGTTCTTC.

The J gene is TRBJ2-7, the V gene TRBV3-1 (or the pseudogene TRBV3-2), with unresolved D. The V gene's germline CDR1 is LGHDT and CDR2 YNNKEL (reference sequence). The CDR3 length is 12 residues. Trimming removed 5 bases at V and 2 bases at J, with 7 bases between. In DNA, the CDR3 is TGTGCCAGCAGCATAAAGGCCTACGAGCAGTACTTC. Amino acid sequence: CASSIKAYEQYF.

The chain employs TRBV6-4 and TRBJ2-1; possible D gene TRBD2, 6 bases. Germline CDR1 and CDR2: MRHNA and SNTAGT. The V end lost 10 bases, the J end lost 3 bases, and 22 bases lay between the germline ends. The CDR3 runs 16 residues. The CDR3 DNA reads as TGTGCCACATCGGCGTCCGGCGGGACCGTCTACAATGAGCAGTTCTTC. The encoded protein is CATSASGGTVYNEQFF.

The chain combines TRBV4-3 with TRBJ2-6; 8 bases are a match to TRBD1. Germline V CDR1 and CDR2: LGHNA, YSLEER. Trimming took 4 bases from V and 1 from J; bases not matched to a gene: 15. CDR3 length equals 20 residues. The CDR3, as DNA: TGCGCCAGCAGCCCGTCGATAACAGGGGGTAGGTTGTCTGGGGCCAACGTCCTGACTTTC. It translates to CASSPSITGGRLSGANVLTF.

This clone was counted a single time. The rearrangement uses TRBV9 and TRBJ1-4; no reliable D call. The CDR3 is 12 residues long. Looked up from germline, CDR1 is SGDLS and CDR2 is YYNGEE. V was trimmed by 0 bases and J by 13 bases, leaving 10 bases between them. As DNA, the CDR3 is TGTGCCAGCAGCGTAGTCAACGGGCGACTGTTTTTT. Its protein is CASSVVNGRLFF.

V gene TRBV4-1 combines with J gene TRBJ2-5, with 9 bases matching TRBD2. CDR1 is MGHRA, CDR2 YSYEKL, per germline. Losses at the gene ends were 3 bases for V and 2 bases for J; bases not matched to a gene: 7. The CDR3 sequence is 16 residues long. CDR3 DNA: TGCGCCAGCAGCCAGAAAGCGGGAGGCCGACAAGAGACCCAGTACTTC. Encoded protein: CASSQKAGGRQETQYF.

The chain uses TRBV11-3 and TRBJ2-1; 7 positions match TRBD2. CDR1 is SGHNT and CDR2 is YENEEA in the germline V gene. The CDR3 is 14 amino acids. The V gene end was trimmed by 4 bases and the J gene end by 12 bases; junction bases not matched to a gene: 12. CDR3 amino acids: CASSSLWGEGRQFF. In DNA form, the CDR3 reads TGTGCCAGCAGCTCCCTCTGGGGGGAGGGCCGGCAGTTCTTC.

This clone was observed a few times. The gene calls are TRBV4-2 and TRBJ1-1, with D possibly matching TRBD1 (5 bases). The CDR3 runs 16 residues. Deletions cut 0 bases from V and 4 bases from J, with 15 bases between. Germline assignment: CDR1 LGHNA and CDR2 YNFKEQ. The CDR3 reads CASSQDIRRAGTEAFF. CDR3 sequence (DNA): TGTGCCAGCAGCCAAGATATACGCAGGGCGGGCACTGAAGCTTTCTTT.

This clone was recorded only once. The chain combines TRBV5-1 with TRBJ2-2; perhaps TRBD1 as D (5 bases). Trimming took 0 bases from V and 5 from J, leaving 14 bases between them. CDR1 and CDR2 from the germline V gene are SGHRS and YFSETQ. This CDR3 region has 16 residues. This CDR3 is CASSLGVSRVTGELFF. CDR3 coding DNA: TGCGCCAGCAGCTTGGGGGTTAGCAGGGTGACCGGGGAGCTGTTTTTT.

This rearrangement joins TRBV10-3 to TRBJ1-1, with D unclear. The CDR3 consists of 15 residues. The germline CDR1 and CDR2 sequences are ENHRY and SYGVKD. V was pared by 6 bases and J by 1 base, with 15 bases between. The CDR3 region is CAISQEIRGNTEAFF. The CDR3 DNA reads as TGTGCCATCAGCCAGGAGATACGAGGGAACACTGAAGCTTTCTTT.

The chain joins TRBV6-1 to TRBJ1-1; no reliable D call. V was cut by 0 bases and J by 3 bases, with 11 bases left in between. The CDR3 runs to 15 residues. Germline lookup yields CDR1 MNHNS and CDR2 SASEGT. The CDR3 loop reads CASSEAWQSDTEAFF. As DNA, the CDR3 is TGTGCCAGCAGTGAAGCTTGGCAGAGCGACACTGAAGCTTTCTTT.

This clone appeared a single time. CDR3 nucleotide sequence: TGTGCCAGCAGTCTACAGGGTAGGACTGAAGCTTTCTTT. Protein sequence: CASSLQGRTEAFF. The chain carries TRBV6-5 and TRBJ1-1; D possibly corresponds to TRBD1 (6 bases). The germline CDR1 and CDR2 sequences are MNHEY and SVGAGI. Trimming cost V 5 bases and J 5 bases, with 12 bases left between them. The CDR3 is 13 residues long.

As to this clone: Other DNA sequences in this specimen translate into the identical CDR3. The chain is built from TRBV12-3 or TRBV12-4 and TRBJ1-2; 9 nucleotides line up with TRBD1. The trim removed 3 bases at V and 6 bases at J, leaving 2 bases unmatched. The CDR3 runs to 13 residues. The CDR3 DNA follows: TGTGCCAGCAGTTTGGGACAGGGTAATGGCTACACCTTC. Protein product: CASSLGQGNGYTF.

This clone was recorded only once. The sample contains more than one DNA sequence encoding this CDR3. This sequence joins TRBV3-1 (or the pseudogene TRBV3-2) and TRBJ1-2, with a possible D match to TRBD1 (5 bases). V dropped 3 bases and J dropped 6 bases, with 11 bases sitting between them. Germline V gives CDR1 LGHDT, CDR2 YNNKEL (reference sequence). CDR3 length equals 13 residues. CDR3 coding DNA: TGTGCCAGCAGCCAGAGGCAGGGTCATGGCTACACCTTC. This translates into CASSQRQGHGYTF.

The chain combines TRBV24-1 with TRBJ2-1; 7 bases agree with TRBD1. The V gene's germline CDR1 is KGHDR and CDR2 SFDVKD. The CDR3 sequence is 15 residues long. Germline trimming cut 3 bases from V and 8 bases from J; bases unmatched to any gene: 9. The CDR3: CATSDHSRDRDEQFF. The CDR3, as DNA: TGTGCCACCAGTGATCACTCACGCGACAGGGATGAGCAGTTCTTC.